This TCR beta chain was retrieved from a study of OX40 agonist ivuxolimab in advanced cancers. On the study more broadly: Subjects had a mean age of around 60 years, with a range of 23 to 79; 82.7% were male. Partial responses were achieved by three patients: one hepatocellular carcinoma, two cutaneous melanoma. General study findings and limits: The study found among the lowest clonal expansion in partial responders at 0.1-3.0 mg/kg.

In regard to this clone: Its antigen is currently unknown.

Here immunoSEQ multiplex PCR was the method, and the copy in TCRdb shows in-frame clones only, minus some. Seen here are some 70,000 clones, 80% observed once, and the top ten hold approximately 8%. The CDR3 is 16 amino acids. Germline V gives CDR1 MDHEN, CDR2 SYDVKM. With 4 bases clipped from V and 2 bases from J, the junction kept 3 bases outside the gene matches. The source of this sequence is an adult with an advanced solid tumor such as melanoma, head and neck, liver or kidney cancer. The specimen comprised CD4+ or CD8+ T cells sorted from blood, sampled in a trial of the OX40 agonist ivuxolimab. The chain links TRBV28 to TRBJ2-1; 12 nucleotides line up with TRBD1. The CDR3 nucleotides are TGTGCCAGCAGTTGGGGGACAGGGGGCGCCTACAATGAGCAGTTCTTC. Residues: CASSWGTGGAYNEQFF.